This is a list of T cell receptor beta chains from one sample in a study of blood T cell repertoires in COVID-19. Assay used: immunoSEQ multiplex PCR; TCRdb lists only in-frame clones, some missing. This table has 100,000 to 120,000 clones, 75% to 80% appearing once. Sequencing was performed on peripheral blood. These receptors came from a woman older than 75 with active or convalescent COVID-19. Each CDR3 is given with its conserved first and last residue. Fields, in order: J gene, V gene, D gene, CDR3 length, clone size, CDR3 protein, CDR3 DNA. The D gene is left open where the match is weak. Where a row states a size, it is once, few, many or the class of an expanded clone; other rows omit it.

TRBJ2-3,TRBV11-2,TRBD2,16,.,CASRGSGSGRGDTQYF,TGTGCCAGCAGAGGTAGCGGGAGTGGGAGGGGGGATACGCAGTATTTT
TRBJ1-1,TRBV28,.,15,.,CASSLARYGNTEAFF,TGTGCCAGCAGTCTTGCGAGATACGGGAACACTGAAGCTTTCTTT
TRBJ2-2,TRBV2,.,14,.,CASSEGHATGELFF,TGTGCCAGCAGTGAAGGGCACGCCACCGGGGAGCTGTTTTTT
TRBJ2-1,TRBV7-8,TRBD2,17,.,CASSSAPLAGFNNEQFF,TGTGCCAGCAGCTCGGCACCTCTAGCGGGGTTCAACAATGAGCAGTTCTTC
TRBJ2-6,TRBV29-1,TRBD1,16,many,CSVVSGQGSGANVLTF,TGCAGCGTTGTGTCGGGACAGGGCTCTGGGGCCAACGTCCTGACTTTC
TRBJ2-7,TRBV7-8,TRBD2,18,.,CASSLGTSGRWGSYEQYF,TGTGCCAGCAGCTTAGGGACTAGCGGCCGTTGGGGCTCCTACGAGCAGTACTTC
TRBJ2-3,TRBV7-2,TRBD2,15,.,CASSSLAGVPDTQYF,TGTGCCAGCAGCTCCCTAGCGGGAGTCCCAGATACGCAGTATTTT
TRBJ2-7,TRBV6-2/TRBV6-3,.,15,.,CASSYSRDTNYEQYF,TGTGCCAGCAGTTACTCTCGGGACACCAACTACGAGCAGTACTTC
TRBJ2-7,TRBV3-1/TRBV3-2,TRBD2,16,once,CASSQAWGTSGYEQYF,TGTGCCAGCAGCCAAGCCTGGGGGACTAGCGGCTACGAGCAGTACTTC
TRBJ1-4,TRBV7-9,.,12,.,CASSSLNEKLFF,TGTGCCAGCAGCTCCCTTAATGAAAAACTGTTTTTT